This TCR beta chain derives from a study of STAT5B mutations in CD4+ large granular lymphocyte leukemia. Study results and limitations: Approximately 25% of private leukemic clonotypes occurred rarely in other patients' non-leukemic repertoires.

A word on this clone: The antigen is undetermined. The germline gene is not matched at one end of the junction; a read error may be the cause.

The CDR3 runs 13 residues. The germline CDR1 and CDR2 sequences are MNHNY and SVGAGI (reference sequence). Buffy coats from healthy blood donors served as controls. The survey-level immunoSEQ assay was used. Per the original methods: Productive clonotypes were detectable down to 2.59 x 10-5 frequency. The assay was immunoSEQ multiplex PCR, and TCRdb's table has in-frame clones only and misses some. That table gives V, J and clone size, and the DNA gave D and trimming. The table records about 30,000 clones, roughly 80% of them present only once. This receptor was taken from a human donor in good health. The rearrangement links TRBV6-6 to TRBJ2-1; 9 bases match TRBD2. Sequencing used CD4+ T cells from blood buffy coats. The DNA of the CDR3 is TGTGCCTGCAGCGGGAGGTCTTACAATGAGCAGTTCTTC. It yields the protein CACSGRSYNEQFF.